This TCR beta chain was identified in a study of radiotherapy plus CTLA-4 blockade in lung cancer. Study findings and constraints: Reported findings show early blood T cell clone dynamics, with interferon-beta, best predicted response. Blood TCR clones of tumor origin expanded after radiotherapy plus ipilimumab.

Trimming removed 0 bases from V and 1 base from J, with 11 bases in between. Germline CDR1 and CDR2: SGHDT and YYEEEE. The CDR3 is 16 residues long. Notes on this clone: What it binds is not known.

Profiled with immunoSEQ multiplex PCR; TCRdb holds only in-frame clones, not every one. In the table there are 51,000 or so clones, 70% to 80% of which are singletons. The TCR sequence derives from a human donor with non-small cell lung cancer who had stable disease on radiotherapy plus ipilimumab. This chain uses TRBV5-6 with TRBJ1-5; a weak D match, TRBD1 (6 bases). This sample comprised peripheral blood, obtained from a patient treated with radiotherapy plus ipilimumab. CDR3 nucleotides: TGTGCCAGCAGCTTGGCCGGAGGGGGGAGCAATCAGCCCCAGCATTTT. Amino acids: CASSLAGGGSNQPQHF.